This TCR beta chain was identified in a study of T cell clonotyping in hematopoietic cell transplantation. Study results and limitations: After transplant, recipient diversity fell while pathologically expanded clonotypes grew through day 180. At the given depth, recipient repertoires were over 95% de novo clonotypes. Broader posttransplant TCR repertoire diversity was predicted by graft donor and pretransplant recipient Inverse Simpson Index values.

V was cut by 5 bases and J by 5 bases, with 15 bases left in between. This CDR3 is built from 14 residues. In germline, CDR1 is SGHVS, CDR2 FQNEAQ. With respect to this clone: Its antigen is unknown.

Clones were read by immunoSEQ multiplex PCR, and TCRdb kept only the in-frame ones, dropping some. The top ten clones hold about 10% of a sample with some 30,000 clones, roughly nine tenths of them seen once. The material sequenced was PBMCs, taken 100 days after allogeneic stem cell transplant. The chain uses TRBV7-8 and TRBJ2-5; the D is unclear. This TCR derives from a female patient aged 45-60 years who had an allogeneic stem cell transplant from a related donor, so the T cells may come from the graft donor. Some clones in this sample may be carry-over from other donors' samples. The CDR3 nucleotides read TGTGCCAGCAGCCGGGCTAGAGGTCGGGAGACCCAGTACTTC. Translating it yields CASSRARGRETQYF.